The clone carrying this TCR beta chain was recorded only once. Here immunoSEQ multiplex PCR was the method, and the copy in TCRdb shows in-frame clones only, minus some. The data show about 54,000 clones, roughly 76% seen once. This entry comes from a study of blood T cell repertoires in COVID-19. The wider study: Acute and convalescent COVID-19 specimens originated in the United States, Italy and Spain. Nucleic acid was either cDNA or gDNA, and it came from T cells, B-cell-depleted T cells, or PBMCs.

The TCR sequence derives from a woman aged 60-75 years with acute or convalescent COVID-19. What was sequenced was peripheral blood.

The CDR3 nucleotides read TGTGCCAGCATTGGGACAGGGGCCCTAGGGCCCCAGCATTTT. Amino acid sequence: CASIGTGALGPQHF. The gene calls are TRBV2 and TRBJ1-5; 10 bases agree with TRBD1. V was pared by 7 bases and J by 9 bases, with 9 bases of the junction left unmatched. This CDR3 has 14 amino acids. Germline values: CDR1 SNHLY, CDR2 FYNNEI. The full variable domain, with the rest looked up from reference TRBV2 and TRBJ1-5, is EPEVTQTPSHQVTQMGQEVILRCVPISNHLYFYWYRQILGQKVEFLVSFYNNEISEKSEIFDDQFSVERPDGSNFTLKIRSTKLEDSAMYFCASIGTGALGPQHFGDGTRLSIL.